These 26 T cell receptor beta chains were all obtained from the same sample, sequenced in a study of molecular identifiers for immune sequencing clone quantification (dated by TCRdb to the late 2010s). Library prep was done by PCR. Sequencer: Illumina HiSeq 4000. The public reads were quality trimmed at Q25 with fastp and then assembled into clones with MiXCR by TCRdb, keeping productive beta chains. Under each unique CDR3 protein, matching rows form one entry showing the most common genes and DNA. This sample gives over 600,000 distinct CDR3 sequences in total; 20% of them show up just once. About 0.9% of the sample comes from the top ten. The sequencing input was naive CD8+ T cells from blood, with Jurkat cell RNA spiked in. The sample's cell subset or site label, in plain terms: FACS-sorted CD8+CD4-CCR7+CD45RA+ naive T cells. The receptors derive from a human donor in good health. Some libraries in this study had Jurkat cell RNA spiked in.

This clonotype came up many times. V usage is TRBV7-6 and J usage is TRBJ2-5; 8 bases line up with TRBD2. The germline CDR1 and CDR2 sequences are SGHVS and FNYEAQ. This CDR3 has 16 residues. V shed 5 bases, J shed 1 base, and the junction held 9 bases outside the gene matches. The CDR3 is CASSILAANFQETQYF. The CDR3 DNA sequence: TGTGCCAGCAGCATACTAGCGGCCAACTTCCAAGAGACCCAGTACTTC.

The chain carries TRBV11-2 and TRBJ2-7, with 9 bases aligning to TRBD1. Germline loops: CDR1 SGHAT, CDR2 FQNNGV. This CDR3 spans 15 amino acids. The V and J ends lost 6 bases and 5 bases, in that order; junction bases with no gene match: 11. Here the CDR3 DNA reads TGTGCCAGCAGTCACGAGGGACAGGGAACGAACGAGCAGTACTTC. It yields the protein CASSHEGQGTNEQYF.

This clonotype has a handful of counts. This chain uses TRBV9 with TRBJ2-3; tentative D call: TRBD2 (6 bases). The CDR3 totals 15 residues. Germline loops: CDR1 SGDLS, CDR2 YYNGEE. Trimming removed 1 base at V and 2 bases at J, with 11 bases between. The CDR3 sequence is CASSVYGGTTDTQYF. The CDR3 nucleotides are TGTGCCAGCAGCGTATACGGCGGGACCACAGATACGCAGTATTTT.

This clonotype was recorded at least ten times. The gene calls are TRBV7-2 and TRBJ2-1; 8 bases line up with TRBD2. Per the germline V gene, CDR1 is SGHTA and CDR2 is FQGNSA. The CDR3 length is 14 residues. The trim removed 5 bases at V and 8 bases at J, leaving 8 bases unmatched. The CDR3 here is CASSRVGGADEQFF. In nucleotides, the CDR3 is TGTGCCAGCAGCCGGGTCGGGGGGGCCGATGAGCAGTTCTTC.

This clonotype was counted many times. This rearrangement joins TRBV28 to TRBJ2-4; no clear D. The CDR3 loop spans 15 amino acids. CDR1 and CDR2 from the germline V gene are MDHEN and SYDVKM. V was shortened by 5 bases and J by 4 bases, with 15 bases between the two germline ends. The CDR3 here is CASSPVGSEKNIQYF. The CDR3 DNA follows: TGTGCCAGCAGTCCCGTTGGGTCGGAAAAAAACATTCAGTACTTC.

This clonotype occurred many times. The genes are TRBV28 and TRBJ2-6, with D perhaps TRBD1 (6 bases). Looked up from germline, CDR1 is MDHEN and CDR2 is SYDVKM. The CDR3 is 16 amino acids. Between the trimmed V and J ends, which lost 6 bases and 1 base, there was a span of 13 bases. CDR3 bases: TGTGCCAGCAGCCCTAGACAGGCTTCTGGGGCCAACGTCCTGACTTTC. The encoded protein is CASSPRQASGANVLTF.

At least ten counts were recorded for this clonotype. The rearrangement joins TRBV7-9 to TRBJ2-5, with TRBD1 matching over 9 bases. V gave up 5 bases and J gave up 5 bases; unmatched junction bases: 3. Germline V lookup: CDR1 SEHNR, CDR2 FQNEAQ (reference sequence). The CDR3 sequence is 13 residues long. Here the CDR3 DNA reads TGTGCCAGCAGCCCGGGACAGGGTGAGACCCAGTACTTC. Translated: CASSPGQGETQYF.

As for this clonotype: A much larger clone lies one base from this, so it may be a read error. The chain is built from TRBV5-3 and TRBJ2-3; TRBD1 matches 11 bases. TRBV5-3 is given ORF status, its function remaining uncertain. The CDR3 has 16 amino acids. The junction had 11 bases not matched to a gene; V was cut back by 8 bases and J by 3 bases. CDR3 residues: CASGPGTGGVTDTQYF. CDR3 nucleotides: TGTGCCAGCGGCCCAGGGACAGGGGGAGTTACAGATACGCAGTATTTT.

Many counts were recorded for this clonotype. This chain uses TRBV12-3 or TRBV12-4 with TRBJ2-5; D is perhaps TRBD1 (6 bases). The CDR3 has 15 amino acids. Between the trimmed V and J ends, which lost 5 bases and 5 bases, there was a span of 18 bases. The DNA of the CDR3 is TGTGCCAGCAGTCCCGAGGGACAAGTAGACGAGACCCAGTACTTC. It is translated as CASSPEGQVDETQYF.

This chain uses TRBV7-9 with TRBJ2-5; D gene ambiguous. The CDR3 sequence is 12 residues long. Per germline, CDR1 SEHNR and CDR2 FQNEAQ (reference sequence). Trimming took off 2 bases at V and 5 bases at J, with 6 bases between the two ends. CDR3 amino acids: CASSLLSETQYF. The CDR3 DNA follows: TGTGCCAGCAGCTTACTGAGCGAGACCCAGTACTTC.

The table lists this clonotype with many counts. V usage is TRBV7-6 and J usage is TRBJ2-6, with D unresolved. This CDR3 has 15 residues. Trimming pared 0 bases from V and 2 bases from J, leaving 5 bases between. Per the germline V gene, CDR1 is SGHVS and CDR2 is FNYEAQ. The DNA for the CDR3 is TGTGCCAGCAGCTTAGCTCACACTGGGGCCAACGTCCTGACTTTC. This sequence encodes CASSLAHTGANVLTF.

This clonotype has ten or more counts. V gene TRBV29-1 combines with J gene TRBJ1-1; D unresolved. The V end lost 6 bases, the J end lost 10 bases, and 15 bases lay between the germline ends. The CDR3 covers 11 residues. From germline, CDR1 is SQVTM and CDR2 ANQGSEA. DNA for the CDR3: TGCAGCGTAGCCACGAACGTTGGAGCTTTCTTT. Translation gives CSVATNVGAFF.

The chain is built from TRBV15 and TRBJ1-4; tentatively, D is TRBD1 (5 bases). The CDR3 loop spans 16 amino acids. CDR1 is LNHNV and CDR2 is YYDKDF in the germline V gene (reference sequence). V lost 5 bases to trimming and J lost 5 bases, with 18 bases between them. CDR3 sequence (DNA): TGTGCCACCAGCCACCAGAGGGGCAGCTTGAATGAAAAACTGTTTTTT. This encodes CATSHQRGSLNEKLFF.

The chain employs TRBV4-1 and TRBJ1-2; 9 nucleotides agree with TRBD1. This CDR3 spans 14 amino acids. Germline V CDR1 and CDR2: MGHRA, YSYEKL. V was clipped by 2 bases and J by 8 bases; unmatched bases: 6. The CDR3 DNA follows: TGCGCCAGCAGCCAAACAGGGGGCGCGTTGGGCTACACCTTC. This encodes CASSQTGGALGYTF.

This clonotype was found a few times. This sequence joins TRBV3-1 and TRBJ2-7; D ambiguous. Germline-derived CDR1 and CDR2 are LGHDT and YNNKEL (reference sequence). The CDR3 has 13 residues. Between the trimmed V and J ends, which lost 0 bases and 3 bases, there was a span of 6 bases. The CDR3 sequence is CASSQDPDYEQYF. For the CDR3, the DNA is TGTGCCAGCAGCCAAGATCCGGACTACGAGCAGTACTTC.

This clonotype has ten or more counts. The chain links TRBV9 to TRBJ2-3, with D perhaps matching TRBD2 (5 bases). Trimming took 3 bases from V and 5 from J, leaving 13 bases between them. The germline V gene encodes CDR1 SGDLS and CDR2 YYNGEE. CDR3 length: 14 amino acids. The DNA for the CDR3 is TGTGCCAGCAGCGAGCGGACTTCCGGAGATACGCAGTATTTT. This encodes CASSERTSGDTQYF.

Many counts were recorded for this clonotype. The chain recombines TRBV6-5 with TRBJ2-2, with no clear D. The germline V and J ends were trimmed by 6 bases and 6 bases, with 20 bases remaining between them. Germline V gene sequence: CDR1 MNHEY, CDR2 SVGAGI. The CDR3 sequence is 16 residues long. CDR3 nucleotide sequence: TGTGCCAGCAGCTCAGAGACCCACCCTGTCTCCGGGGAGCTGTTTTTT. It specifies CASSSETHPVSGELFF.

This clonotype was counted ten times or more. CDR3 region: CASSLALAGLSYEQYF. CDR3 bases: TGTGCCAGCAGCTTAGCTCTCGCGGGTCTTTCCTACGAGCAGTACTTC. This chain joins TRBV7-9 and TRBJ2-7; D is possibly TRBD2 (5 bases). The length of the CDR3 is 16 residues. V was pared by 0 bases and J by 1 base, with 13 bases between. Germline V gene data show CDR1 as SEHNR and CDR2 as FQNEAQ (reference sequence). Filled out from reference TRBV7-9 and TRBJ2-7, the complete variable domain reads DTGVSQNPRHKITKRGQNVTFRCDPISEHNRLYWYRQTLGQGPEFLTYFQNEAQLEKSRLLSDRFSAERPKGSFSTLEIQRTEQGDSAMYLCASSLALAGLSYEQYFGPGTRLTVT.

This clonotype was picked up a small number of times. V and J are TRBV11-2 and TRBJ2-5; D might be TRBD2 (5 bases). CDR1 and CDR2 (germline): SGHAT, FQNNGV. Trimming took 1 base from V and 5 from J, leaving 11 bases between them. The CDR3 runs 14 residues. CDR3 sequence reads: CASSLVGDVETQYF. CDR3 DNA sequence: TGTGCCAGCAGCTTAGTCGGGGATGTCGAGACCCAGTACTTC.

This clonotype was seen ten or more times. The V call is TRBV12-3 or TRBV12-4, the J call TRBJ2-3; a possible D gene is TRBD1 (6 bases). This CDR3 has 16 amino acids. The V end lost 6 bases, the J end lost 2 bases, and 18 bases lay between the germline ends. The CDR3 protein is CASSVTGPENTDTQYF. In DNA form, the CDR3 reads TGTGCCAGCAGCGTAACAGGGCCCGAAAACACAGATACGCAGTATTTT.

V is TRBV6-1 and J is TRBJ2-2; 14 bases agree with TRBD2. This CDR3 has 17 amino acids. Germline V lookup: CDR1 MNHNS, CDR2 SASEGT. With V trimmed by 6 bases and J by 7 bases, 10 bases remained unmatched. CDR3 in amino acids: CASSGRGTSGSFGELFF. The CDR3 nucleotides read TGTGCCAGCAGCGGCCGGGGGACTAGCGGGAGTTTCGGGGAGCTGTTTTTT.

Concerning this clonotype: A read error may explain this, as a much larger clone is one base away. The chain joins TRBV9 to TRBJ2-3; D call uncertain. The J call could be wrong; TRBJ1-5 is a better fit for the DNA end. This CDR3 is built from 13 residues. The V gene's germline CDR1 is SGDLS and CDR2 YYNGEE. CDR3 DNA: TGTGCCAGCAGCTTGGGGAGCGCAGATACGCAGCATTTT. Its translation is CASSLGSADTQHF.

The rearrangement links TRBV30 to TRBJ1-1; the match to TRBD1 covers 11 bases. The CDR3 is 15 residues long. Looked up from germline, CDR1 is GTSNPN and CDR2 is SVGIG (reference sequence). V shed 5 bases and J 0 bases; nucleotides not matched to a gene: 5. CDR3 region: CAWSGTGGMNTEAFF. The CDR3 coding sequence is TGTGCCTGGTCCGGGACAGGGGGTATGAACACTGAAGCTTTCTTT.

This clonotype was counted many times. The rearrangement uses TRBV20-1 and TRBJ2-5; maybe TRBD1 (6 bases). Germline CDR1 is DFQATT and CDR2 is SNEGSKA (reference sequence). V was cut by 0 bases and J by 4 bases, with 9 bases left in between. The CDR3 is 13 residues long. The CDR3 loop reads CSAREWTAETQYF. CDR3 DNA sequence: TGCAGTGCTAGAGAGTGGACAGCAGAGACCCAGTACTTC.

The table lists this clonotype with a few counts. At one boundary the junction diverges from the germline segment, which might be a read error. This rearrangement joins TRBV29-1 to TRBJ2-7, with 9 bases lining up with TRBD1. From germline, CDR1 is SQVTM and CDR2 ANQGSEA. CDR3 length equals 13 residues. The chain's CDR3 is CGVEGTGLYEQYF. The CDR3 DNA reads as TGCGGCGTTGAAGGGACAGGGCTTTACGAGCAGTACTTC.

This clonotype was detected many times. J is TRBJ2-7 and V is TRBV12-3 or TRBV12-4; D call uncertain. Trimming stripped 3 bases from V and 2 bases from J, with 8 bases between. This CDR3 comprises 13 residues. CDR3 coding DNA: TGTGCCAGCAGTTTTGCGCCAGCCTACGAGCAGTACTTC. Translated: CASSFAPAYEQYF.